One sample yielded the 21 T cell receptor beta chains listed below, sequenced in a study of OX40 agonist ivuxolimab in advanced cancers. TCRdb's table, derived via immunoSEQ multiplex PCR, lists solely in-frame clones and lacks some. Here the sample spans 50,000 to 65,000 clones, around 90% being singletons. The material sequenced was CD4+ or CD8+ T cells sorted from blood, taken in a trial of the OX40 agonist ivuxolimab. The receptor set was obtained from an adult with an advanced solid tumor such as melanoma, head and neck, liver or kidney cancer.

The chain joins TRBV2 to TRBJ1-6; D remains unclear. The CDR3 spans 17 residues. The ends were cut back, 7 bases at V and 6 bases at J, with 22 bases in the middle. Germline loops: CDR1 SNHLY, CDR2 FYNNEI. The CDR3 loop reads CASTGGGKSGGNSPLHF. In DNA form, the CDR3 reads TGTGCCAGCACAGGTGGAGGGAAGAGTGGTGGTAATTCACCCCTCCACTTT.

The V gene is TRBV2, the J gene TRBJ2-1, with no clear D. In germline, CDR1 is SNHLY, CDR2 FYNNEI. This CDR3 region has 13 residues. Trimming removed 0 bases from V and 12 bases from J, with 12 bases in between. This CDR3 reads CASSEALRDGQFF. The CDR3 nucleotides are TGTGCCAGCAGTGAAGCGCTAAGGGATGGGCAGTTCTTC. Using reference TRBV2 and TRBJ2-1 for the parts outside the CDR3, the full variable domain is EPEVTQTPSHQVTQMGQEVILRCVPISNHLYFYWYRQILGQKVEFLVSFYNNEISEKSEIFDDQFSVERPDGSNFTLKIRSTKLEDSAMYFCASSEALRDGQFFGPGTRLTVL.

V and J are TRBV29-1 and TRBJ1-1, with 10 positions matching TRBD1. The CDR3 consists of 12 residues. The trim removed 7 bases at V and 6 bases at J, leaving 5 bases unmatched. CDR1 is SQVTM and CDR2 is ANQGSEA in the germline V gene. The CDR3 DNA is TGCAGCGGGGGACAGGGGAGGGCTGAAGCTTTCTTT. Protein: CSGGQGRAEAFF.

This chain links TRBV6-5 with TRBJ1-5; D ambiguous. CDR1 and CDR2 (germline): MNHEY, SVGAGI. This CDR3 comprises 15 residues. V was shortened by 7 bases and J by 3 bases, with 16 bases between the two germline ends. In nucleotides, the CDR3 is TGTGCCAGCACCGCCGTAGACGGATACAATCAGCCCCAGCATTTT. Translated: CASTAVDGYNQPQHF.

J is TRBJ1-5 and V is TRBV6-5; D unclear. Germline V lookup: CDR1 MNHEY, CDR2 SVGAGI. Trimming removed 7 bases at V and 2 bases at J, with 15 bases between. The CDR3 runs 15 residues. The CDR3 reads CASISGGLGNQPQHF. The DNA of the CDR3 is TGTGCCAGCATCTCTGGTGGGCTAGGCAATCAGCCCCAGCATTTT.

The V call is TRBV6-6, the J call TRBJ2-7; 8 bases are a match to TRBD2. The germline V gene encodes CDR1 MNHNY and CDR2 SVGAGI (reference sequence). The CDR3 loop spans 15 amino acids. The trim removed 2 bases at V and 2 bases at J, leaving 5 bases unmatched. CDR3 coding DNA: TGTGCCAGCAGTTACAACCGGGGGGGGGCCTACGAGCAGTACTTC. This sequence encodes CASSYNRGGAYEQYF.

The chain is built from TRBV11-3 and TRBJ1-2, with 7 bases aligning to TRBD1. After removal of 4 bases from V and 6 bases from J, the junction contained 11 bases not matched to a gene. This CDR3 spans 15 amino acids. Germline CDR1 is SGHNT and CDR2 is YENEEA. The CDR3 DNA follows: TGTGCCAGCAGCTCCGGAGCGACAGGGTATGATGGCTACACCTTC. Amino acid sequence: CASSSGATGYDGYTF. Full variable domain (remainder filled in from reference TRBV11-3 and TRBJ1-2): EAGVVQSPRYKIIEKKQPVAFWCNPISGHNTLYWYLQNLGQGPELLIRYENEEAVDDSQLPKDRFSAERLKGVDSTLKIQPAELGDSAVYLCASSSGATGYDGYTFGSGTRLTVV.

The chain has TRBV10-3 and TRBJ2-7; 10 nucleotides match TRBD2. CDR1 ENHRY and CDR2 SYGVKD come from the germline V gene. This CDR3 is built from 15 residues. The junction had 7 bases not matched to a gene; V was cut back by 6 bases and J by 2 bases. The CDR3 protein is CAIRDLAGGTYEQYF. The CDR3 nucleotides are TGTGCCATCAGGGATTTAGCGGGAGGTACCTACGAGCAGTACTTC.

The chain employs TRBV5-6 and TRBJ2-5; 12 bases align to TRBD2. The ends lost 6 bases at V and 5 bases at J; junction bases unmatched: 8. Per the germline V gene, CDR1 is SGHDT and CDR2 is YYEEEE. The CDR3 spans 15 residues. The CDR3 nucleotides read TGTGCCAGCACCCCGGCTACTAGCGGGGGGGAGACCCAGTACTTC. Translated: CASTPATSGGETQYF.

The chain joins TRBV11-2 to TRBJ2-7, with unresolved D. V was pared by 0 bases and J by 2 bases, with 5 bases between. This CDR3 is built from 13 residues. CDR1 is SGHAT, CDR2 FQNNGV, per germline. CDR3 sequence (DNA): TGTGCCAGCAGCTTAGACCTCACCTACGAGCAGTACTTC. Amino acid sequence: CASSLDLTYEQYF.

The J gene is TRBJ2-6, the V gene TRBV6-1, with 7 bases that match TRBD2. The CDR3 contains 14 residues. The J segment lost 0 bases and the V segment lost 8 bases, leaving 1 base of the junction unmatched. Germline-derived CDR1 and CDR2 are MNHNS and SASEGT. CDR3 residues: CASGEGSGANVLTF. The CDR3 DNA sequence: TGTGCCAGCGGGGAGGGCTCTGGGGCCAACGTCCTGACTTTC.

The V gene is TRBV14, the J gene TRBJ2-5; D remains ambiguous. V was pared by 0 bases and J by 3 bases, with 5 bases between. This CDR3 is 13 amino acids long. The germline V gene has CDR1 SGHDN and CDR2 FVKESK. This CDR3 is CASSQDLEETQYF. CDR3 sequence (DNA): TGTGCCAGCAGCCAAGATCTTGAAGAGACCCAGTACTTC.

This rearrangement joins TRBV20-1 to TRBJ1-2, with TRBD1 identical over 11 bases. Germline CDR1 DFQATT, CDR2 SNEGSKA (reference sequence). There are 9 residues in the CDR3. CDR3 DNA: TGCAGCCGGGACAGGGGGGACACCTTC. Encoded protein: CSRDRGDTF.

The chain recombines TRBV19 with TRBJ2-6, with 9 bases fitting TRBD1. The trim removed 4 bases at V and 0 bases at J, leaving 7 bases unmatched. Per the germline V gene, CDR1 is LNHDA and CDR2 is SQIVND (reference sequence). The length of the CDR3 is 18 residues. The CDR3 nucleotides are TGTGCCAGTAGTAAACTGACAGGGGGTGACTCTGGGGCCAACGTCCTGACTTTC. It specifies CASSKLTGGDSGANVLTF.

This chain links TRBV7-3 with TRBJ2-1; TRBD2 is a possible D gene (6 bases). V gave up 2 bases and J gave up 4 bases, with 12 bases separating them. CDR1 and CDR2 from the germline V gene are SGHTA and FQGTGA. This CDR3 is built from 15 residues. The CDR3 loop is CASSLGGFGYNEQFF. The CDR3 nucleotides read TGTGCCAGCAGCTTAGGGGGGTTTGGGTACAATGAGCAGTTCTTC.

The gene calls are TRBV29-1 and TRBJ2-7; D gene uncertain. Trimming took off 4 bases at V and 2 bases at J, with 9 bases between the two ends. The germline V gene has CDR1 SQVTM and CDR2 ANQGSEA. The CDR3 is 12 residues long. Here the CDR3 DNA reads TGCAGCGTTGTGGTACCTCCCTACGAGCAGTACTTC. Translated: CSVVVPPYEQYF.

The J gene is TRBJ1-6, the V gene TRBV6-5; no definite D call. Trimming removed 6 bases from V and 2 bases from J, with 8 bases in between. CDR1 is MNHEY, CDR2 SVGAGI, per germline. CDR3 length: 14 amino acids. CDR3 amino acids: CASRAGPYNSPLHF. The CDR3 DNA follows: TGTGCCAGCAGGGCCGGACCCTATAATTCACCCCTCCACTTT.

V gene TRBV10-1 combines with J gene TRBJ2-7; either TRBD1 or TRBD2 may supply D (5 bases each). The length of the CDR3 is 13 residues. Per germline, CDR1 WNHNN and CDR2 SYGVQD (reference sequence). Trimming removed 1 base at V and 3 bases at J, with 7 bases between. CDR3 residues: CASSEWGIYEQYF. In nucleotides, the CDR3 is TGCGCCAGCAGTGAGTGGGGGATCTACGAGCAGTACTTC.

The CDR3 is CASRTGGAGNYGYTF. As DNA, the CDR3 is TGTGCCAGCAGGACAGGGGGCGCGGGGAACTATGGCTACACCTTC. The genes are TRBV5-8 and TRBJ1-2; 10 bases map to TRBD1. V lost 5 bases, J lost 2 bases, and 6 bases stayed unmatched. The germline gives CDR1 SGHTS, CDR2 YDEGEE. The CDR3 consists of 15 residues.

This chain uses TRBV14 with TRBJ2-5, with 7 bases that match TRBD2. CDR1 is SGHDN, CDR2 FVKESK, per germline. This CDR3 contains 15 residues. The V and J ends lost 5 bases and 5 bases, in that order; junction bases with no gene match: 11. CDR3 sequence reads: CASSSRAGAQETQYF. The CDR3 DNA follows: TGTGCCAGCAGCTCAAGGGCGGGAGCACAGGAGACCCAGTACTTC.

The chain is built from TRBV6-5 and TRBJ1-1; D unresolved. The V gene's germline CDR1 is MNHEY and CDR2 SVGAGI. This CDR3 comprises 11 residues. The V gene lost 3 bases and the J gene lost 10 bases, with 9 bases spanning the gap. The CDR3 sequence: CASSYLTSAFF. The CDR3 nucleotides are TGTGCCAGCAGTTATTTGACATCAGCTTTCTTT.